This TCR beta chain derives from a study of radiation and T cells in renal cell carcinoma. At the level of the study: Nephrectomy followed 15 Gy stereotactic body radiation by 4 weeks. General study points: Baseline intratumoral clonotype presence is unknown without pretreatment biopsies.

CDR3 length: 14 residues. The V end was cut by 0 bases, the J end by 7 bases, with 10 bases between. Germline CDR1 reads LGHNA; CDR2 reads YSLEER. Some clones are missing from TCRdb's copy, which holds only in-frame ones; the method was immunoSEQ multiplex PCR. This repertoire shows some 130,000 clones, about 81% found once; its top ten account for 1.9%. In regard to this clone: Its antigen is unidentified.

Time point of the sample: blood 2 weeks post-SBRT. Treatment specified: 15 Gy SBRT to primary tumor, nephrectomy 4 weeks later. The tumor was a clear cell renal cell carcinoma. This TCR came from an older woman with renal cell carcinoma. The input for sequencing was blood, taken from a patient whose treatment included radiotherapy and nephrectomy. This sequence joins TRBV4-3 and TRBJ2-1; a weak D match, TRBD2 (6 bases). CDR3 protein: CASSQDIGGNEQFF. CDR3 DNA: TGCGCCAGCAGCCAAGATATCGGGGGAAATGAGCAGTTCTTC.